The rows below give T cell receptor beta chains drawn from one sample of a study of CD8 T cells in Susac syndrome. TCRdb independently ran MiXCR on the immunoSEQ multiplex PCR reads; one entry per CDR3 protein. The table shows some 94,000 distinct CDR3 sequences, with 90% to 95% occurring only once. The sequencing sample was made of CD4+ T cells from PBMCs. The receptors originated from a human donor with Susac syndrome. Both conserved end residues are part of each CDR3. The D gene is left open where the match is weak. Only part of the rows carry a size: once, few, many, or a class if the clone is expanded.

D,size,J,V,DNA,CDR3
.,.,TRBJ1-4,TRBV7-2,TGTGCCAGCAGCTTCGGGGGCGAAAAACTGTTTTTT,CASSFGGEKLFF
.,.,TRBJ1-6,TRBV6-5,TGTGCCAGCAGTCAAGACAGGAGCTCACCCCTCCACTTT,CASSQDRSSPLHF
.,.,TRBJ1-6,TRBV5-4,TGTGCCAGCAGCGTCGACAGAACCAATTCACCCCTCCACTTT,CASSVDRTNSPLHF
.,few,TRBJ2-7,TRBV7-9,TGTGCCAGCAGCCCCCTGGCGGGGCCCAGCTCCTACGAGCAGTACTTC,CASSPLAGPSSYEQYF
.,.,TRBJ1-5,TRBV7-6,TGTGCCAGCAGCCCAGGGTACAGCAATCAGCCCCAGCATTTT,CASSPGYSNQPQHF
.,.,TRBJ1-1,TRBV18,TGTGCCAGCTCACGAGACAGGAAGAACACTGAAGCTTTCTTT,CASSRDRKNTEAFF
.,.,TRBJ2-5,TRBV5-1,TGCGCCAGCAGCTTGGGTGCAAGGGGGGCAGGGCACCAAGAGACCCAGTACTTC,CASSLGARGAGHQETQYF
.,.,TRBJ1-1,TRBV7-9,TGTGCCAGCAGCCTAAACGCACAGGGTCTGGACGCTTTCTTT,CASSLNAQGLDAFF
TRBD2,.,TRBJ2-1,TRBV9,TGTGCCAGCAGCGTTTCCGGGGGGGCCTATGAGCAGTTCTTC,CASSVSGGAYEQFF
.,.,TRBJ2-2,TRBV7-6,TGTGCCAGCAGCTCTCGGGAGAGCGGGGAGCTGTTTTTT,CASSSRESGELFF
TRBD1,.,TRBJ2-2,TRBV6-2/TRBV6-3,TGTGCCAGCAGTAGGGACAGGGCGGCCGGGGAGCTGTTTTTT,CASSRDRAAGELFF
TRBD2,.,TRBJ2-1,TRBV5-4,TGTGCCAGCAGCTTAGGGACTAGCGGGGTCAATGAGCAGTTCTTC,CASSLGTSGVNEQFF
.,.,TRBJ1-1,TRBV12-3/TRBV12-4,TGTGCCAGCAGTTTATCATCACCGGCGTACACTGAAGCTTTCTTT,CASSLSSPAYTEAFF
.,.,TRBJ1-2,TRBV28,TGTGCCAGCAAGGGACCCGCCTATGGCTACACCTTC,CASKGPAYGYTF
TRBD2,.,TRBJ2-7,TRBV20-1,TGCAGTGCCAAACTAGCGGGTAATGCCTACGAGCAGTACTTC,CSAKLAGNAYEQYF
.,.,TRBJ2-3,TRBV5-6,TGTGCCAGCAGCTTGCTGGGTTCAGATACGCAGTATTTT,CASSLLGSDTQYF
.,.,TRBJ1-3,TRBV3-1,TGTGCCAGCAGCTCGACCGGATACTCTGAAAACACCATATATTTT,CASSSTGYSENTIYF
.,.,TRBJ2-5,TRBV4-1,TGCGCCAGCAGCCAGCCCATGGGGACCCAGTACTTC,CASSQPMGTQYF
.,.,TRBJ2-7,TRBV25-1,TGTGCCAGCAGTGATGGGCCCCGTAAGCAGTACTTC,CASSDGPRKQYF
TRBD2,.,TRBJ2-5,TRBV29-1,TGCAGCGTTGATTTCGGTAGCGGGCCTCAGACCCAGTACTTC,CSVDFGSGPQTQYF
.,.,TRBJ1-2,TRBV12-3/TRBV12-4,TGTGCCAGCAGTTTAGCGGGAGTCGCCCGCTATGGCTACACCTTC,CASSLAGVARYGYTF
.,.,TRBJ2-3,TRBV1,TGCACCAGCAGCCAAGTATCGGGGGGGCCGGCAGATACGCAGTATTTT,CTSSQVSGGPADTQYF
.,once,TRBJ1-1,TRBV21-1,TGTGCCAGCGCCGCCGCGACCGAGACTGAAGCTTTCTTT,CASAAATETEAFF
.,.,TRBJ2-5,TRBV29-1,TGCAGCGCACACACCCAAGGTGGGGTCCAAGAGACCCAGTACTTC,CSAHTQGGVQETQYF
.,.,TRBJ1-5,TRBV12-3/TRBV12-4,TGTGCCAGCAGTGTCGCCGGACAGTTACAGCCCCAGCATTTT,CASSVAGQLQPQHF
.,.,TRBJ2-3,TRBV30,TGTGCCTGGAGTAGGGGGGGATCAGGAGATACGCAGTATTTT,CAWSRGGSGDTQYF
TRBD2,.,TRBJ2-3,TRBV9,TGTGCCAGCAGCGCGACTAGCGGGGAAGGGGATACGCAGTATTTT,CASSATSGEGDTQYF
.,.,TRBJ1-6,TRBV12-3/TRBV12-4,TGTGCCAGCAGTTTAAAGACCTTTAATTCACCCCTCCACTTT,CASSLKTFNSPLHF
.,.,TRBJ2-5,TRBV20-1,TGCAGTGCTGGGTCCCAGGGGGAGACCCAGTACTTC,CSAGSQGETQYF
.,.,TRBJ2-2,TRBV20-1,TGCAGTGCTAGGGGACAGAACACCGGGGAGCTGTTTTTT,CSARGQNTGELFF
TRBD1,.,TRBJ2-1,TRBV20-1,TGCAGTGCTAGAGAAACAGGGGTCCGCGATGAGCAGTTCTTC,CSARETGVRDEQFF
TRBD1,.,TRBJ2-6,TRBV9,TGTGCCAGCAGCGTTCACAGGGGGATTGGGGCCAACGTCCTGACTTTC,CASSVHRGIGANVLTF
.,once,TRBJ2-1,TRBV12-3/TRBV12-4,TGTGCCAGCAGGTCGACCTTCTCCTACAATGAGCAGTTCTTC,CASRSTFSYNEQFF
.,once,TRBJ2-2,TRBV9,TGTGCCAGCAGCGTAACAGCGGGGAACACCGGGGAGCTGTTTTTT,CASSVTAGNTGELFF
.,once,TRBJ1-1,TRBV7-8,TGTGCCAGCAGCCCCCTTAGGGTGATGAACACTGAAGCTTTCTTT,CASSPLRVMNTEAFF
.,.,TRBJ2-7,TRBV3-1,TGTGCCAGCAGCCAAGAGATTGGGACCAACGAGCAGTACTTC,CASSQEIGTNEQYF
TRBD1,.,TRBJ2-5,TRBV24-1,TGTGCCACCAGTGAAGAGGGACAGGGGGGAGAGACCCAGTACTTC,CATSEEGQGGETQYF
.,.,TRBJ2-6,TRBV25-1,TGTGCCAGCAGTCCCCTTGGGGCCAACGTCCTGACTTTC,CASSPLGANVLTF
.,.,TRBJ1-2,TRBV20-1,TGCAGTGCCCCCCGGTTAGGCCATGGCTACACCTTC,CSAPRLGHGYTF
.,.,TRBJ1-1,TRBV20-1,TGCAGTGCTAGAGATCTCAAGAACACTGAAGCTTTCTTT,CSARDLKNTEAFF
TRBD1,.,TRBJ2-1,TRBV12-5,TGTGCTAGTGGTTTGGGCGACAGGGGGCGGGGGAATGAGCAGTTCTTC,CASGLGDRGRGNEQFF
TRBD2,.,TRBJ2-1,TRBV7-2,TGTGCCAGCAGCTTGGAGAACCAACTAGCGGGGGGGCGAAATGAGCAGTTCTTC,CASSLENQLAGGRNEQFF
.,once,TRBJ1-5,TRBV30,TGTGCCTGGGAAAGGGACATGAGGGGGCCCCAGCATTTT,CAWERDMRGPQHF
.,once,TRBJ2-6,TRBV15,TGTGCCACCAGCAGACGGGGCCCTGGGGCCAACGTCCTGACTTTC,CATSRRGPGANVLTF
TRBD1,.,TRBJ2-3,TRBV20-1,TGCAGTGCTACGATAACAGGGGTAGATACGCAGTATTTT,CSATITGVDTQYF
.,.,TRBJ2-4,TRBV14,TGTGCCAGCAGCCAATACAGACCCCTAGCCAAAAACATTCAGTACTTC,CASSQYRPLAKNIQYF
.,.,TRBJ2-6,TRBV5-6,TGTGCCAGCAGCTCGACCTACTCTGGGGCCAACGTCCTGACTTTC,CASSSTYSGANVLTF
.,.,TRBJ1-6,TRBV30,TGTGCCTGGAGCAATAGAAGAGGAAATTCACCCCTCCACTTT,CAWSNRRGNSPLHF
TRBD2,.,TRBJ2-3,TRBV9,TGTGCCAGCAGCCCCCCCGCGGGAGCGGGGGACACAGATACGCAGTATTTT,CASSPPAGAGDTDTQYF
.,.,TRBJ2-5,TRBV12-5,TGTGCTAGTGGCCCTACTGAAGAGACCCAGTACTTC,CASGPTEETQYF
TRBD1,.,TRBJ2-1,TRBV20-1,TGCAGTGTCACGGGACAGGGCTCTTTCGAAAGCTACAATGAGCAGTTCTTC,CSVTGQGSFESYNEQFF
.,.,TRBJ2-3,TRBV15,TGTGCCACCAGCAGCGAAAGGGGGGGGGCAGATACGCAGTATTTT,CATSSERGGADTQYF
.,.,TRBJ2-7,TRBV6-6,TGTGCCAGCAGTAGGACCCTCGAGCAGTACTTC,CASSRTLEQYF
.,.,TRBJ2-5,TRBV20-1,TGCAGTGCTGGAGTTCGGAGGATAGGCCAAGAGACCCAGTACTTC,CSAGVRRIGQETQYF
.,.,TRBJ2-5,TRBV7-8,TGTGCCAGCAGCCCCCCTGGATTTCAAGAGACCCAGTACTTC,CASSPPGFQETQYF
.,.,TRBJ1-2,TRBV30,TGTGCCTGGAGAGGAAGGCTTAACGATGGCTACACCTTC,CAWRGRLNDGYTF
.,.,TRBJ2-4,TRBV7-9,TGTGCCAGCAGCGTGGGACGAAGTGTTCAGTACTTC,CASSVGRSVQYF
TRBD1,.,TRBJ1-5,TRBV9,TGTGCCAGCAGCGTAGACGGGACAGGCAATCAGCCCCAGCATTTT,CASSVDGTGNQPQHF
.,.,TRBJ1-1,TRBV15,TGTGCCACCAGCAGAGAGGAGGGGGCTGAAGCTTTCTTT,CATSREEGAEAFF
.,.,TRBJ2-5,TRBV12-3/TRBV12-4,TGTGCCAGCAGCCCCGAGGGAAGGGGTGAAGAGACCCAGTACTTC,CASSPEGRGEETQYF